This TCR beta chain was retrieved from a study of T cells in Graves' hyperthyroidism and ophthalmopathy. TCR beta CDR3 sequences were amplified from RNA transcripts. Carried out on the TCR CDR3, a first-round RT-PCR used the HTBI primer set. TCRdb re-analysed the multiplex PCR reads in MiXCR, keeping a single row per CDR3 protein. There are around 350,000 distinct CDR3 sequences in the sample; around 15% occur only once, and about 20% lies in the top ten. In this sample, this clonotype turned up a few times. The germline V gene has CDR1 MDHEN and CDR2 SYDVKM. CDR3 length: 16 amino acids. The ends were cut back, 5 bases at V and 8 bases at J, with 21 bases in the middle.

Sequences were obtained from blood. The source of this sequence is a woman aged 60-75 years with Graves' ophthalmopathy. The chain recombines TRBV28 with TRBJ1-4; TRBD1 might be the D (6 bases). The CDR3 DNA is TGTGCCAGCAGTATTAGAAGGACAGACCTAACCGAAAAACTGTTTTTT. As protein: CASSIRRTDLTEKLFF.